These T cell receptor beta chains were read from a single sample in a study of CD8+ T cells in alopecia areata. The repertoire was sequenced with immunoSEQ multiplex PCR; TCRdb's copy has only in-frame clones and lacks some. Of a few hundred thousand clones listed, under 80% are singletons. Here the sequenced sample was CD4+ T cells sorted from blood, taken at week 0. These receptors came from a human donor with alopecia areata. CDR3s leave out the opening cysteine and the closing phenylalanine or tryptophan. A D gene is named only where the DNA matches it firmly. Some rows have no size entry. The others give once, few or many, or a class for an expanded clone.

>NA|NA|TRBV7-9
ASSLVGGTNYGYT
>NA|NA|TRBV2
ASNRRDTEAF
>NA|few|TRBV7-2
ASSFDSTSGDTQY
>TRBD1|NA|TRBV2
ASSSDRVQETQY
>NA|NA|TRBV30
AWSGKPYQETQY
>TRBD1|NA|TRBV29-1
SVEDDRESSYEQY
>NA|few|TRBV25-1
ASSDLPGRTDTQY
>TRBD2|NA|TRBV10-3
AISVGTREDTQY
>TRBD1|few|TRBV4-3
ASSPHGQGENEKLF
>NA|few|TRBV2
ASRLRGAEAF
>NA|NA|TRBV30
AWSVRLLGETEAF
>TRBD1|NA|TRBV9
ASSVRGRGGYT
>TRBD1|few|TRBV25-1
ASSAGQGAHGYT
>NA|NA|TRBV30
AWETGKRAF
>NA|NA|TRBV29-1
SVDLELAGDTQY
>TRBD2|NA|TRBV29-1
SVRTASGGINEQF
>NA|NA|TRBV29-1
SVRFQASNTGELF
>NA|few|TRBV6-5
ASSEQGAGANVLT
>NA|NA|TRBV7-2
ASSGVPTGEQY
>NA|NA|TRBV6-1
AISEPAPAPTLEQY
>NA|NA|TRBV30
AWSVRLVENSPLH
>NA|once|TRBV5-1
ASSLESNYGYT
>NA|NA|TRBV5-4
ASSLALGVHEQF
>NA|NA|TRBV7-8
ASSPLGGGPNEQF
>NA|NA|TRBV29-1
SGGQEYQETQY
>NA|NA|TRBV27
ASSLLEGPYEQY
>NA|few|TRBV5-4
ASSSVGETQY
>NA|NA|TRBV5-5
ASSQTGRQWETQY
>TRBD1|few|TRBV9
ASSPGGSTGELF
>TRBD1|NA|TRBV25-1
ASSGTGSNYGYT
>NA|NA|TRBV30
AWRTGRRTEAF
>TRBD1|NA|TRBV4-3
ASSQDAGGAADTQY
>TRBD2|NA|TRBV27
ASSAGGPRGELF
>NA|few|TRBV18
ASSPAGRSSDNEQF
>TRBD2|NA|TRBV29-1
SVVGLAGPTDTQY
>NA|NA|TRBV10-3
AISERSGGTDTQY
>NA|NA|TRBV10-3
AISEMDEQY
>TRBD1|NA|TRBV5-6
ASSPGTDRVKNIQY
>TRBD1|NA|TRBV11-2
ASSLRRQGVYNEQF
>NA|few|TRBV30
AWNPRGSVRETQY
>TRBD1|NA|TRBV29-1
SVTLGQGTDTQY
>TRBD1|NA|TRBV30
AWTQGAAEAF
>NA|NA|TRBV18
ASSPSANPGNSPLH
>NA|NA|TRBV4-3
ASSHGGNSVEQY
>NA|NA|TRBV11-2
ASSLSRERKLF
>TRBD2|NA|TRBV25-1
ASSEFSGGLVETQY
>NA|few|TRBV11-2
ASSWVWVGDTDTQY
>TRBD2|NA|TRBV29-1
SVDGLADNEQF